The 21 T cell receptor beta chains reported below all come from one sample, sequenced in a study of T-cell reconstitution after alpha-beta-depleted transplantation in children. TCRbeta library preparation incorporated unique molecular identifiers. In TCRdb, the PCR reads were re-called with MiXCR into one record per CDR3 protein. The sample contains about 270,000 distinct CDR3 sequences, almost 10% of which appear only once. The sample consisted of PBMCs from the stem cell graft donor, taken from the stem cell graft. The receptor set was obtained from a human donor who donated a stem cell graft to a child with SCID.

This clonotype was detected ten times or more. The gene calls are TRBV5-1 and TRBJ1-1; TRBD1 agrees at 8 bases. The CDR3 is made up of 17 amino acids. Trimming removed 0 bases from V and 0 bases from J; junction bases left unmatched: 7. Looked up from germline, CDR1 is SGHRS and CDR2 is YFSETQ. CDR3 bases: TGCGCCAGCAGCTTGGGTGCGACAGGGGTGATGAACACTGAAGCTTTCTTT. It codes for CASSLGATGVMNTEAFF. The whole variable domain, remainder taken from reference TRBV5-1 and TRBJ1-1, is KAGVTQTPRYLIKTRGQQVTLSCSPISGHRSVSWYQQTPGQGLQFLFEYFSETQRNKGNFPGRFSGRQFSNSRSEMNVSTLELGDSALYLCASSLGATGVMNTEAFFGQGTRLTVV.

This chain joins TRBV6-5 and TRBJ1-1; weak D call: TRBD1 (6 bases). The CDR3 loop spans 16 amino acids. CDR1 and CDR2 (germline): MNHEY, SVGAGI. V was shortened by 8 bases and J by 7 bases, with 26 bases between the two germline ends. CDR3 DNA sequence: TGTGCCAGCCGGCTCGAGGACAGTAGGAGGGCAGATGAAGCTTTCTTT. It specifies CASRLEDSRRADEAFF.

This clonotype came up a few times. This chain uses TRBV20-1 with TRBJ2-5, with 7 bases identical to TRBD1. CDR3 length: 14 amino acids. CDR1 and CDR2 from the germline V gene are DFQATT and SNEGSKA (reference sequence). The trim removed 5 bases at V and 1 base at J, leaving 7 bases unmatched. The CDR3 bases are TGCAGTGCTGTACCGGGACAGACCCAAGAGACCCAGTACTTC. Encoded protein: CSAVPGQTQETQYF.

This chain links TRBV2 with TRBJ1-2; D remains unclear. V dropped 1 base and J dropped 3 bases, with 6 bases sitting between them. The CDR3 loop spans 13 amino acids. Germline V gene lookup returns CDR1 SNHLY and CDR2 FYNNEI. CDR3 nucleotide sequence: TGTGCCAGCAGTGAAGTATCGGACTATGGCTACACCTTC. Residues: CASSEVSDYGYTF.

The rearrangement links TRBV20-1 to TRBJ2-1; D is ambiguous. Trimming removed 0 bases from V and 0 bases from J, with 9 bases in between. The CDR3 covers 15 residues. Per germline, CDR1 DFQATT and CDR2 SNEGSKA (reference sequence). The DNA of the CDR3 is TGCAGTGCTAGAGATGGCGGCCGCTCCTACAATGAGCAGTTCTTC. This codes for CSARDGGRSYNEQFF.

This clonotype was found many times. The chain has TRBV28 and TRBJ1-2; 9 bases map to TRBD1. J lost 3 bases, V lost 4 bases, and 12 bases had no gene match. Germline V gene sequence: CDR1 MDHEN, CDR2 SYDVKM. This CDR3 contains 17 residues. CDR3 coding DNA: TGTGCCAGCAGTTCATCCTTAGGAACAGGGGGCGACTATGGCTACACCTTC. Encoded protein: CASSSSLGTGGDYGYTF.

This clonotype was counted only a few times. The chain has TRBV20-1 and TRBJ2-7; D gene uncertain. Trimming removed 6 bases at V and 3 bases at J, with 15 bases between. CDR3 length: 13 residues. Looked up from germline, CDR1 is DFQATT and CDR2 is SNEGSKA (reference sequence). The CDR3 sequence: CSAPGSSSYEQYF. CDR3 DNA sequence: TGCAGTGCCCCCGGGTCATCGAGCTACGAGCAGTACTTC.

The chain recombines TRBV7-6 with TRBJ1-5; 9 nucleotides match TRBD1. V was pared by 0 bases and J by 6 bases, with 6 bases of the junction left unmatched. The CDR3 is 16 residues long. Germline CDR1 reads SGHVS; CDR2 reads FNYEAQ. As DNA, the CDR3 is TGTGCCAGCAGCTTAGCGCCTGGACAGGGGCGTCAGCCCCAGCATTTT. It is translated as CASSLAPGQGRQPQHF.

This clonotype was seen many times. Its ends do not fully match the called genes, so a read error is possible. CDR3 nucleotide sequence: TGTGCCAGCAGTTTCCGACTAGATCAAAACTTC. Its protein is CASSFRLDQNF. The V gene is TRBV12-3 or TRBV12-4, the J gene TRBJ2-1; tentative D call: TRBD2 (6 bases). The CDR3 contains 11 residues.

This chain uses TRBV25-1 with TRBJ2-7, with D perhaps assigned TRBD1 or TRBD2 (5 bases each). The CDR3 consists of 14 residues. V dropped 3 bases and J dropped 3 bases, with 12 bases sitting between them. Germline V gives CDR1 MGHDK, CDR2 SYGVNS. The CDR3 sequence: CASSEGVPIYEQYF. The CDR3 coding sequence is TGTGCCAGCAGTGAGGGGGTCCCAATCTACGAGCAGTACTTC.

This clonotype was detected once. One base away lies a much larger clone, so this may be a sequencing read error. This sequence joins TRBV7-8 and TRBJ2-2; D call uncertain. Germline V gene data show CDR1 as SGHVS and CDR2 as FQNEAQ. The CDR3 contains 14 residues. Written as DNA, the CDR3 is TGTGCCAGCAGCCCCTTGGGGAACACCTGGGAGCTGTTTTTT. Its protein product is CASSPLGNTWELFF.

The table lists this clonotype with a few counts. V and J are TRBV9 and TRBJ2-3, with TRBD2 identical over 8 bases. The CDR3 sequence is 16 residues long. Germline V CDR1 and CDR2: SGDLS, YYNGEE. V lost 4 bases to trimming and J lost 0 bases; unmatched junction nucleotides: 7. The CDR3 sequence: CASSPQLAVSTDTQYF. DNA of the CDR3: TGTGCCAGCAGCCCTCAACTAGCGGTAAGCACAGATACGCAGTATTTT. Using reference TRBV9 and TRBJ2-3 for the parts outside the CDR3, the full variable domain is DSGVTQTPKHLITATGQRVTLRCSPRSGDLSVYWYQQSLDQGLQFLIQYYNGEERAKGNILERFSAQQFPDLHSELNLSSLELGDSALYFCASSPQLAVSTDTQYFGPGTRLTVL.

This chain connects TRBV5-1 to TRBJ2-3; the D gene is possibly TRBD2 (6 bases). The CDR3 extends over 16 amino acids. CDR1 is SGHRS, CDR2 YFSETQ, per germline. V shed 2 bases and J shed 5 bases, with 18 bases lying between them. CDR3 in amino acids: CASSFNTAGLGDTQYF. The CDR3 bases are TGCGCCAGCAGCTTTAACACAGCGGGCCTGGGAGATACGCAGTATTTT.

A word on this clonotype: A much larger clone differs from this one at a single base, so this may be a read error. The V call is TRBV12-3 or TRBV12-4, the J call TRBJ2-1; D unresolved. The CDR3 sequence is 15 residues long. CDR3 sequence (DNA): TGTGTCAGCAGTTCTCCGGGTGTTCAGTACAATGAGCAGTTCTTC. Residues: CVSSSPGVQYNEQFF.

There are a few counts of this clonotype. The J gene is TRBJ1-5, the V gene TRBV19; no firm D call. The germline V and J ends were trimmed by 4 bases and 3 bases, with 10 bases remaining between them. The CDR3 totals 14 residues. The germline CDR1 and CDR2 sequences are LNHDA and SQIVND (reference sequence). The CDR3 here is CASSNRPHNQPQHF. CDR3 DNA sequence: TGTGCCAGTAGTAACCGGCCACACAATCAGCCCCAGCATTTT.

Written as DNA, the CDR3 is TGCAGTGCTGGGACAGGGGGGATGGAGCAGTACTTC. Its translation: CSAGTGGMEQYF. V gene TRBV20-1 combines with J gene TRBJ2-7; 11 bases are a match to TRBD1. CDR3 length equals 12 residues. Per the germline V gene, CDR1 is DFQATT and CDR2 is SNEGSKA (reference sequence). J was trimmed by 7 bases and V by 5 bases; bases with no gene match: 4.

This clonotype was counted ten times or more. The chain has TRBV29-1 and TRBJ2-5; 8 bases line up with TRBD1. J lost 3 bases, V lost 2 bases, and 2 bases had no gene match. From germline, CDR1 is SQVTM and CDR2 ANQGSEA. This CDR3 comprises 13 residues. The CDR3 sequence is CSVEWTGKETQYF. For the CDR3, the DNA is TGCAGCGTTGAATGGACAGGGAAAGAGACCCAGTACTTC.

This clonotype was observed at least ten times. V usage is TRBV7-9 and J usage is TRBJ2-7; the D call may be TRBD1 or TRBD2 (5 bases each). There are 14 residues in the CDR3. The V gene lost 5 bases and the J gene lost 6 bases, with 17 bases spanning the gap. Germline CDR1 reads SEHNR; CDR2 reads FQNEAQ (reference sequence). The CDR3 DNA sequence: TGTGCCAGCAGCCCCCGGGACCCCTTAAGCGAGCAGTACTTC. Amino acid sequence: CASSPRDPLSEQYF.

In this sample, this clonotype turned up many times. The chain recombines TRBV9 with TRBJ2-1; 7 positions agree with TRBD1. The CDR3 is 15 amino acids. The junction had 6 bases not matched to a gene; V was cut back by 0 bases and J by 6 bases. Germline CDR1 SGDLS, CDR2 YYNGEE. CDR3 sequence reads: CASSVERGRGNEQFF. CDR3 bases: TGTGCCAGCAGCGTAGAGAGGGGGCGAGGCAATGAGCAGTTCTTC.

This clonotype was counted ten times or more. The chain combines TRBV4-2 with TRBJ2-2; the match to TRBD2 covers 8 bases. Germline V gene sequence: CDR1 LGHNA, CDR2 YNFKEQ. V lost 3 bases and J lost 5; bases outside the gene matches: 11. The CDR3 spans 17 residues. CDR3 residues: CASSQLTGLEYTGELFF. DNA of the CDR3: TGTGCCAGCAGCCAGCTCACGGGACTAGAATATACCGGGGAGCTGTTTTTT.

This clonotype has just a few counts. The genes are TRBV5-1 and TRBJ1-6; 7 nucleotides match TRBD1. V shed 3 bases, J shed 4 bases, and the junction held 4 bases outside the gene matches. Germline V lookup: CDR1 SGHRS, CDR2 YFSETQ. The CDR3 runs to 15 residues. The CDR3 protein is CASSWGQHYNSPLHF. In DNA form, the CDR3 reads TGCGCCAGCAGCTGGGGACAGCATTATAATTCACCCCTCCACTTT.